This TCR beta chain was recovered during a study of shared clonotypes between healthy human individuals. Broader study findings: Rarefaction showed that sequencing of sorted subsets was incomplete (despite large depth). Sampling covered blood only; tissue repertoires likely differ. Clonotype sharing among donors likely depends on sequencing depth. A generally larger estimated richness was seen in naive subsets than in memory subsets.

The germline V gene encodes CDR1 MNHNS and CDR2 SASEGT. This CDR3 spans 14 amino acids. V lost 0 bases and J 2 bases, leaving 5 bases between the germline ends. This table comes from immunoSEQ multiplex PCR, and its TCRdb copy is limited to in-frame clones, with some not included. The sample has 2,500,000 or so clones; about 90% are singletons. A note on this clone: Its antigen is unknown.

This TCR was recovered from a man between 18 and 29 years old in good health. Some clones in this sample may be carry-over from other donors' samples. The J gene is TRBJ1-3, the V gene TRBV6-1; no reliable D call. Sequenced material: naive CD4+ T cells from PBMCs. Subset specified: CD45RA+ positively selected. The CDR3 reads CASSEAIAGNTIYF. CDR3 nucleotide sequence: TGTGCCAGCAGTGAAGCAATAGCTGGAAACACCATATATTTT.